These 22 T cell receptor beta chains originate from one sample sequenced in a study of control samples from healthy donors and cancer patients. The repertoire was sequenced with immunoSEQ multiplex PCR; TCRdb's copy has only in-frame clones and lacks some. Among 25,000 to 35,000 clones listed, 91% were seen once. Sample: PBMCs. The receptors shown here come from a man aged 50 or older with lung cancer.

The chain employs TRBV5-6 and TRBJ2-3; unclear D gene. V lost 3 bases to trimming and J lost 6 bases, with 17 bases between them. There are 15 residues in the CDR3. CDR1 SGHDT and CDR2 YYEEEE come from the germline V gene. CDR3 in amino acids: CASSSRPDGVDTQYF. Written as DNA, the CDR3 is TGTGCCAGCAGCTCCCGACCAGACGGCGTGGATACGCAGTATTTT.

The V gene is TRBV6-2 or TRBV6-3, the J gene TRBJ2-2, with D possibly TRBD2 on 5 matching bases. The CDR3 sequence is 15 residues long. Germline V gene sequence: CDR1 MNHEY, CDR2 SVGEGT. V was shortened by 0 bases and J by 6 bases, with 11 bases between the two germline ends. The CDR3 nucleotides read TGTGCCAGCAGTTACTCGCCCGGGGTCGCCGGGGAGCTGTTTTTT. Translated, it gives CASSYSPGVAGELFF.

This chain's CDR3 is CASSLRSDGTEAFF. DNA for the CDR3: TGTGCCAGCAGCCTTCGGTCGGATGGCACTGAAGCTTTCTTT. The gene calls are TRBV28 and TRBJ1-1; no firm D call. The CDR3 length is 14 residues. Trimming took off 6 bases at V and 4 bases at J, with 15 bases between the two ends. Germline V gene lookup returns CDR1 MDHEN and CDR2 SYDVKM.

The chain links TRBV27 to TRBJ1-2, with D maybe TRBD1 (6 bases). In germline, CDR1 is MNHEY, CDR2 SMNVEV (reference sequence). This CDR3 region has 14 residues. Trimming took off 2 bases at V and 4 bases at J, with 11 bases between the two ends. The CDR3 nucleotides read TGTGCCAGCAGTTTACAGGGGCGAGGCTATGGCTACACCTTC. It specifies CASSLQGRGYGYTF.

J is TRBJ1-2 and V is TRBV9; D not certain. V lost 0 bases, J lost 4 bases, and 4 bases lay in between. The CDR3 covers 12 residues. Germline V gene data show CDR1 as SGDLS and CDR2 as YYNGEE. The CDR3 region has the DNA TGTGCCAGCAGCGTAGATGGCTATGGCTACACCTTC. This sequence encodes CASSVDGYGYTF.

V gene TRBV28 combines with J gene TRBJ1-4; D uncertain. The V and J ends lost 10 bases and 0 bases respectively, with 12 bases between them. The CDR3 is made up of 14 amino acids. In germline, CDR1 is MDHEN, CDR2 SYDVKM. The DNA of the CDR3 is TGTGCCACCCTGGAGATTCCAACTAATGAAAAACTGTTTTTT. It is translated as CATLEIPTNEKLFF. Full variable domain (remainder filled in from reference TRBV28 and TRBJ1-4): DVKVTQSSRYLVKRTGEKVFLECVQDMDHENMFWYRQDPGLGLRLIYFSYDVKMKEKGDIPEGYSVSREKKERFSLILESASTNQTSMYLCATLEIPTNEKLFFGSGTQLSVL.

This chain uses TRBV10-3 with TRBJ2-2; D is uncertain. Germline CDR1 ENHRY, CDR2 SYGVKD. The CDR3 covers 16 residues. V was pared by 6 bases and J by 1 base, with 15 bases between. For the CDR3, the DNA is TGTGCCATCAGGCCGGATAGAGGCCTGAACACCGGGGAGCTGTTTTTT. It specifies CAIRPDRGLNTGELFF.

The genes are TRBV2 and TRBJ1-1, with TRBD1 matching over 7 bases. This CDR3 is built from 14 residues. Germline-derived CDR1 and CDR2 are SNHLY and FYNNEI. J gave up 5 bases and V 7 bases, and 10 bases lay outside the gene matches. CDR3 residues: CASIPGGGKTEAFF. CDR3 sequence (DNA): TGTGCCAGCATCCCAGGGGGAGGAAAAACTGAAGCTTTCTTT.

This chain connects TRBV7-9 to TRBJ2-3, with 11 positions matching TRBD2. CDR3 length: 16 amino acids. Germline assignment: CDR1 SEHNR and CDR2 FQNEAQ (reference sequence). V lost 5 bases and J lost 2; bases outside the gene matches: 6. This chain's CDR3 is CASSATSGGFTDTQYF. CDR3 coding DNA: TGTGCCAGCAGCGCAACTAGCGGGGGTTTCACAGATACGCAGTATTTT.

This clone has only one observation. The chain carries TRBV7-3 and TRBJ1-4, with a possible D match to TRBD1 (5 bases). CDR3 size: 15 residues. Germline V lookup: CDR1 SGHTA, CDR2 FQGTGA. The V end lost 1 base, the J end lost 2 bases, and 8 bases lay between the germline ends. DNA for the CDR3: TGTGCCAGCAGCTTAAACGGGGGGACTAATGAAAAACTGTTTTTT. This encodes CASSLNGGTNEKLFF.

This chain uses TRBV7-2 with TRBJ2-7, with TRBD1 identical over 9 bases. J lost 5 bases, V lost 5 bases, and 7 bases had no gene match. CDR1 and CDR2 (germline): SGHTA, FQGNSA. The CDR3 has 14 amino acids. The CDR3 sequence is CASSHWDRDDEQYF. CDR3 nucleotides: TGTGCCAGCAGCCATTGGGACAGGGACGACGAGCAGTACTTC.

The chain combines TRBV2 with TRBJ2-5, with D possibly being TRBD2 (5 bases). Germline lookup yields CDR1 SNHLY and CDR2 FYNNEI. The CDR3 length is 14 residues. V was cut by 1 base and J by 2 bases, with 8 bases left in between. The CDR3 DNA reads TGTGCCAGCAGTGAAGGGACTCTTCAAGAGACCCAGTACTTC. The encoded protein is CASSEGTLQETQYF.

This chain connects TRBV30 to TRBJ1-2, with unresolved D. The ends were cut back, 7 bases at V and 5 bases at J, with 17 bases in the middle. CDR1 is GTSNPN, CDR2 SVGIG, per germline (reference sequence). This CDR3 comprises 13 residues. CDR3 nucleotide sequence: TGTGCCTTTTTCGACGGATACGGGTATGGCTACACCTTC. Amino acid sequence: CAFFDGYGYGYTF.

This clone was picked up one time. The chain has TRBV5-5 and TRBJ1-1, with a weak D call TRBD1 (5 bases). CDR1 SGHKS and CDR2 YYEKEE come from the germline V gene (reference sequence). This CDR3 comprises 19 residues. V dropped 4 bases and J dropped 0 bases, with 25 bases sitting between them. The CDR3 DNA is TGTGCCAGCAGCCTCGACTTCCGGGACGCACCGGGCATGAACACTGAAGCTTTCTTT. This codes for CASSLDFRDAPGMNTEAFF.

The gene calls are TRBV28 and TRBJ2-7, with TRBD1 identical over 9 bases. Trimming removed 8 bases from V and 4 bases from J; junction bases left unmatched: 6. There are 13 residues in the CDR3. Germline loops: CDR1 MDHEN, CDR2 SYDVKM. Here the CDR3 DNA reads TGTGCCAGCTCCGGGACAGGGATTTACGAGCAGTACTTC. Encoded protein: CASSGTGIYEQYF.

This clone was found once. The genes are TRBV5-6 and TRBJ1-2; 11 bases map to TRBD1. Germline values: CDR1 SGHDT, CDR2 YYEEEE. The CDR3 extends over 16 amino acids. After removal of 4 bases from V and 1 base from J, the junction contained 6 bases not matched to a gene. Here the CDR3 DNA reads TGTGCCAGCAGCCCCGGGACAGGGGGTCTTAACTATGGCTACACCTTC. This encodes CASSPGTGGLNYGYTF.

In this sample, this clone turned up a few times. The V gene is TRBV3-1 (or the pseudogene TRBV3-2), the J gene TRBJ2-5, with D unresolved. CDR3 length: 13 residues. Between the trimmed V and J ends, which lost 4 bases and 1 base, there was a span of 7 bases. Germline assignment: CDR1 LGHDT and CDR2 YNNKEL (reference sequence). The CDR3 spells CASSPRTQETQYF. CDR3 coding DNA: TGTGCCAGCAGCCCTCGAACCCAAGAGACCCAGTACTTC.

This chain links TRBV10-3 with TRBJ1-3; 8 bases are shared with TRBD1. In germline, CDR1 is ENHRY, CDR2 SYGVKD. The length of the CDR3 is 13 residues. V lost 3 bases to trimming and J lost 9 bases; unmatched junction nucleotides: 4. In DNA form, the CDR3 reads TGTGCCATCAGTGAAGGACAGGGCGGCACCATATATTTT. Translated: CAISEGQGGTIYF.

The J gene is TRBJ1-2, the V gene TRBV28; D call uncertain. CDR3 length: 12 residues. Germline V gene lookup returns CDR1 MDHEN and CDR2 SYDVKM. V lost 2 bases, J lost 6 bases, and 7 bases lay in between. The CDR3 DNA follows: TGTGCCAGCAGTTTAAAAGGGAATGGCTACACCTTC. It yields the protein CASSLKGNGYTF.

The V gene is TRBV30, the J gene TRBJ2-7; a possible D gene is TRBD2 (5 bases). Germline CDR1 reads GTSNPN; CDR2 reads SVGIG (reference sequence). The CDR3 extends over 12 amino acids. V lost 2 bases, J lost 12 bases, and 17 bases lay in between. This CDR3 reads CAWSLVGLGGYF. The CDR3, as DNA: TGTGCCTGGAGTCTGGTCGGATTAGGAGGGTACTTC.

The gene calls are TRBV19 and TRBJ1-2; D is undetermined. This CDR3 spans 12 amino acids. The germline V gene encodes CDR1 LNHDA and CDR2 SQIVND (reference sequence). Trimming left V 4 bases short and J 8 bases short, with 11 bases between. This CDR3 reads CASSREGSGYTF. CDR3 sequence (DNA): TGTGCCAGTAGTAGGGAAGGGAGCGGCTACACCTTC. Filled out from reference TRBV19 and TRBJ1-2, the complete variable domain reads DGGITQSPKYLFRKEGQNVTLSCEQNLNHDAMYWYRQDPGQGLRLIYYSQIVNDFQKGDIAEGYSVSREKKESFPLTVTSAQKNPTAFYLCASSREGSGYTFGSGTRLTVV.

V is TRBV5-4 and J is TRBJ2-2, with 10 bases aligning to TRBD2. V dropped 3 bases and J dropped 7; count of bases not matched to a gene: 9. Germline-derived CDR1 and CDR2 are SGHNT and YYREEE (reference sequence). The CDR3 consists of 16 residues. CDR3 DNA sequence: TGTGCCAGCAGCTCTCAGCGGGGGGGCCCCAACGGGGAGCTGTTTTTT. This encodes CASSSQRGGPNGELFF.